A selection of T cell receptor beta chains follows, all from one sample in a study of blood T cell repertoires in COVID-19. The repertoire was sequenced with immunoSEQ multiplex PCR; TCRdb's copy has only in-frame clones and lacks some. The sample has around 60,000 clones, approximately 77% seen once. The sequencing input was peripheral blood. The receptors stem from a human donor in a cohort sampled during active COVID-19. CDR3s include the opening cysteine and the closing phenylalanine or tryptophan. D genes are given only for firm matches. Not every row has a clone size; where given, it reads once, few, many or a size class.

>.|TRBV13|TRBJ2-7|.
CASSLDTTYEQYF
TGTGCCAGCAGTTTAGACACTACCTACGAGCAGTACTTC
>.|TRBV7-2|TRBJ2-6|.
CASSLARIGTTGANVLTF
TGTGCCAGCAGCTTAGCCAGGATCGGGACAACTGGGGCCAACGTCCTGACTTTC
>.|TRBV23-1|TRBJ1-5|.
CASSPGAGRGNQPQHF
TGCGCCAGCAGCCCCGGAGCGGGCAGGGGCAATCAGCCCCAGCATTTT
>.|TRBV7-9|TRBJ2-6|TRBD1
CASSLGTGALYLNVLTF
TGTGCCAGCAGCTTAGGGACAGGGGCCCTTTACCTCAACGTCCTGACTTTC
>.|TRBV18|TRBJ1-1|.
CASSHLDTNTEAFF
TGTGCCAGCTCACACTTGGACACGAACACTGAAGCTTTCTTT
>many|TRBV7-9|TRBJ1-5|TRBD1
CASSLTGPGQPQHF
TGTGCCAGCAGCCTGACAGGGCCGGGGCAGCCCCAGCATTTT
>few|TRBV4-2|TRBJ2-1|.
CASSPLADEQFF
TGTGCCAGCAGCCCTCTGGCGGATGAGCAGTTCTTC
>.|TRBV28|TRBJ2-1|.
CASSLVTLPNEQFF
TGTGCCAGCAGTTTAGTGACACTTCCTAATGAGCAGTTCTTC
>few|TRBV19|TRBJ1-1|.
CASSIGRGGLNTEAFF
TGTGCCAGTAGTATAGGAAGGGGAGGGCTGAACACTGAAGCTTTCTTT
>many|TRBV3-1/TRBV3-2|TRBJ1-3|TRBD1
CASSQVQGAPGNTIYF
TGTGCCAGCAGCCAAGTCCAGGGGGCCCCTGGAAACACCATATATTTT
>.|TRBV12-3/TRBV12-4|TRBJ2-7|TRBD1
CASSSGTVYEQYF
TGTGCCAGCAGCTCCGGGACAGTCTACGAGCAGTACTTC
>.|TRBV5-1|TRBJ2-7|TRBD2
CASSLFAGGDYEQYF
TGCGCCAGCAGCTTGTTTGCGGGAGGGGACTACGAGCAGTACTTC
>.|TRBV6-5|TRBJ1-5|.
CAIGRGFGQPQHF
TGTGCCATAGGGAGGGGTTTCGGTCAGCCCCAGCATTTT
>.|TRBV5-6|TRBJ2-7|TRBD2
CASSLGGLAGVHEQYF
TGTGCCAGCAGCTTAGGGGGACTAGCGGGAGTCCACGAGCAGTACTTC
>.|TRBV19|TRBJ2-1|TRBD1
CASSIGTGFYNEQFF
TGTGCCAGTAGTATCGGGACAGGGTTTTACAATGAGCAGTTCTTC
>.|TRBV6-5|TRBJ2-7|.
CASSINRERAQYF
TGTGCCAGCAGTATAAACCGGGAGCGTGCTCAGTACTTC
>.|TRBV6-5|TRBJ1-1|TRBD1
CASTFDRDTEAFF
TGTGCCAGCACCTTTGACAGGGACACTGAAGCTTTCTTT
>few|TRBV3-1/TRBV3-2|TRBJ1-6|.
CASSQGLGGYGSPLHF
TGTGCCAGCAGCCAAGGTTTGGGAGGGTACGGTTCACCCCTCCACTTT
>.|TRBV5-4|TRBJ2-2|TRBD1
CASKGAVNTGELFF
TGTGCCAGTAAGGGGGCAGTCAACACCGGGGAGCTGTTTTTT
>few|TRBV3-1/TRBV3-2|TRBJ1-1|.
CASSQAGGNSAFF
TGTGCCAGCAGCCAAGCGGGTGGCAATTCGGCTTTCTTT
>few|TRBV3-1/TRBV3-2|TRBJ1-5|.
CASSRPGSNQPQHF
TGTGCCAGCAGCCGTCCGGGGAGCAATCAGCCCCAGCATTTT
>.|TRBV27|TRBJ1-5|TRBD1
CASKGTGDGNQPQHF
TGTGCCAGCAAGGGGACAGGGGATGGCAATCAGCCCCAGCATTTT
>.|TRBV3-1/TRBV3-2|TRBJ1-1|TRBD1
CASSAGTGGYETEAFF
TGTGCCAGCAGCGCCGGGACAGGGGGCTATGAAACTGAAGCTTTCTTT
>few|TRBV10-3|TRBJ1-2|TRBD1
CAISEAGGTGRYTF
TGTGCCATCAGTGAAGCGGGGGGGACAGGGCGCTACACCTTC
>.|TRBV10-3|TRBJ2-5|.
CAISVRGWQETQYF
TGTGCCATCAGTGTGAGGGGGTGGCAAGAGACCCAGTACTTC
>.|TRBV6-5|TRBJ2-3|.
CASSYSAGGTDTQYF
TGTGCCAGCAGTTACTCGGCAGGGGGCACAGATACGCAGTATTTT
>.|TRBV7-9|TRBJ2-5|.
CASSTPYQETQYF
TGTGCCAGCAGCACACCGTACCAAGAGACCCAGTACTTC
>.|TRBV7-9|TRBJ2-2|.
CASSLQGNTGELFF
TGTGCCAGCAGCTTACAGGGAAACACCGGGGAGCTGTTTTTT
>.|TRBV18|TRBJ1-2|TRBD1
CASSAGTGYGYTF
TGTGCCAGCTCAGCCGGGACAGGGTATGGCTACACCTTC
>.|TRBV24-1|TRBJ2-6|TRBD1
CATSDLWGQKSSGANVLTF
TGTGCCACCAGTGATTTGTGGGGACAGAAAAGCTCTGGGGCCAACGTCCTGACTTTC
>.|TRBV5-6|TRBJ1-1|.
CASSFGGTEAFF
TGTGCCAGCAGCTTCGGGGGGACTGAAGCTTTCTTT
>few|TRBV18|TRBJ2-3|.
CASSPVGGTDTQYF
TGTGCCAGCTCACCAGTCGGGGGCACAGATACGCAGTATTTT
>.|TRBV18|TRBJ1-2|.
CASSPRRSGISANYGYTF
TGTGCCAGCTCACCACGTAGGAGTGGTATCAGCGCTAACTATGGCTACACCTTC
>.|TRBV5-6|TRBJ1-4|TRBD1
CASSLGTGGEKLFF
TGTGCCAGCAGCTTGGGGACAGGGGGCGAAAAACTGTTTTTT
>.|TRBV11-2|TRBJ2-1|TRBD1
CASSSRDRGLREQFF
TGTGCCAGCAGCTCCCGGGACAGGGGGCTCAGGGAGCAGTTCTTC
>few|TRBV24-1|TRBJ1-5|.
CATSDVDSNQPQHF
TGTGCCACCAGTGATGTGGACTCTAATCAGCCCCAGCATTTT
>.|TRBV19|TRBJ2-7|.
CASSLNRGSLYEQYF
TGTGCCAGTAGTCTCAACCGGGGTTCTCTTTACGAGCAGTACTTC
>few|TRBV28|TRBJ2-7|TRBD2
CASSPPGLGLAGGEQYF
TGTGCCAGCAGTCCACCGGGACTGGGACTAGCGGGGGGGGAGCAGTACTTC
>.|TRBV5-1|TRBJ2-5|.
CASSLQPRGADETQYF
TGCGCCAGCAGCTTGCAGCCCAGGGGTGCGGACGAGACCCAGTACTTC
>once|TRBV13|TRBJ1-2|.
CASSRRQTANYGYTF
TGTGCCAGCAGCAGAAGACAGACAGCTAACTATGGCTACACCTTC
>.|TRBV9|TRBJ2-7|TRBD2
CASSPGVAGMDEQYF
TGTGCCAGCAGCCCCGGAGTAGCGGGCATGGACGAGCAGTACTTC
>once|TRBV19|TRBJ2-3|.
CASSIFGGPVTDTQYF
TGTGCCAGTAGTATATTTGGAGGGCCTGTCACAGATACGCAGTATTTT
>.|TRBV5-5|TRBJ1-2|.
CASSLGQGGDYGYTF
TGTGCCAGCAGCTTGGGTCAGGGTGGGGACTATGGCTACACCTTC
>.|TRBV19|TRBJ2-7|TRBD1
CASSMAGGSYEQYF
TGTGCCAGTAGTATGGCAGGGGGAAGCTACGAGCAGTACTTC
>.|TRBV6-5|TRBJ1-3|.
CASSTRRYSGNTIYF
TGTGCCAGCAGCACTCGCCGATACTCTGGAAACACCATATATTTT
>.|TRBV10-3|TRBJ2-3|TRBD2
CAISRTSGRDTQYF
TGTGCCATCAGCAGGACTAGCGGGAGGGATACGCAGTATTTT
>few|TRBV12-5|TRBJ1-1|.
CASGRGEQGTEAFF
TGTGCTAGTGGCAGGGGAGAACAAGGAACTGAAGCTTTCTTT
>.|TRBV5-1|TRBJ1-1|.
CASRLSGGDTEAFF
TGCGCCAGCAGACTGAGCGGGGGCGACACTGAAGCTTTCTTT
>.|TRBV2|TRBJ1-2|TRBD1
CASSEAKDRVGYTF
TGTGCCAGCAGTGAAGCTAAGGACAGGGTCGGCTACACCTTC
>.|TRBV10-3|TRBJ2-1|TRBD1
CAISARQGAGGNEQFF
TGTGCCATCAGTGCCCGACAGGGGGCCGGAGGAAATGAGCAGTTCTTC
>.|TRBV5-1|TRBJ2-1|TRBD2
CASSPLAGDSIGEQFF
TGCGCCAGCAGCCCCCTAGCGGGAGACAGTATCGGTGAGCAGTTCTTC
>.|TRBV6-2/TRBV6-3|TRBJ1-6|TRBD1
CASSRPGTGGYSPLHF
TGTGCCAGCAGTCGACCCGGGACAGGGGGTTACTCACCCCTCCACTTT
>.|TRBV6-2/TRBV6-3|TRBJ2-1|TRBD1
CASSFTAGTGGVEQFF
TGTGCCAGCAGCTTCACCGCCGGGACAGGGGGCGTTGAGCAGTTCTTC